The 13 T cell receptor beta chains listed next were all sequenced from one sample in a study of CD8 T cells in ankylosing spondylitis. The antigens for these receptors are not known. Each CDR3 protein is one row after TCRdb ran MiXCR on the 5' RACE reads. The repertoire holds about 540,000 distinct CDR3 sequences, with approximately 12% as singletons. Study-wide findings and caveats: Within ankylosing spondylitis blood, a TCR beta motif made up of eight or nine highly homologous variants appeared to be characteristic.

Sequenced material: blood, either unsorted or a sorted T cell fraction (not recorded which). These receptors all stem from a male donor with ankylosing spondylitis.

This clonotype was detected a few times. This rearrangement joins TRBV20-1 to TRBJ1-4; unclear D gene. The germline CDR1 and CDR2 sequences are DFQATT and SNEGSKA (reference sequence). The length of the CDR3 is 13 residues. V was trimmed by 5 bases and J by 3 bases, leaving 10 bases between them. CDR3 region: CSAPLGPNEKLFF. In DNA, the CDR3 is TGCAGTGCTCCCCTCGGACCTAATGAAAAACTGTTTTTT.

The DNA for the CDR3 is TGTGCCATCAATTTCTCGACCTTACCCATTAATTCACCCCTCCACTTT. Protein product: CAINFSTLPINSPLHF. The chain recombines TRBV10-3 with TRBJ1-6, with D unresolved. V was clipped by 7 bases and J by 6 bases, with 19 bases between them. The CDR3 runs to 16 residues. From germline, CDR1 is ENHRY and CDR2 SYGVKD.

CDR3 sequence (DNA): TGTGCCAGCAGTTCCCCCCAGGGTTTTCAGGCGCAGTTCTTC. Encoded protein: CASSSPQGFQAQFF. The V call is TRBV27, the J call TRBJ2-1, with a possible D match to TRBD1 (5 bases). V was shortened by 4 bases and J by 12 bases, with 19 bases between the two germline ends. This CDR3 spans 14 amino acids. CDR1 is MNHEY, CDR2 SMNVEV, per germline (reference sequence).

This clonotype came up many times. The chain employs TRBV29-1 and TRBJ2-3; tentative D call: TRBD2 (5 bases). Trimming left V 1 base short and J 6 bases short, with 17 bases between. Germline CDR1 and CDR2: SQVTM and ANQGSEA. This CDR3 spans 15 amino acids. CDR3 coding DNA: TGCAGCGTTGAAGCGTCGGGAAGGGCCGCGGATACGCAGTATTTT. Its translation: CSVEASGRAADTQYF.

V usage is TRBV11-2 and J usage is TRBJ2-7; no clear D. Trimming took 5 bases from V and 3 from J, leaving 17 bases between them. Germline CDR1 is SGHAT and CDR2 is FQNNGV. The CDR3 length is 15 residues. The CDR3 coding sequence is TGTGCCAGCAGCCCCCTCCGCAGGAGTAGCTACGAGCAGTACTTC. Amino acids: CASSPLRRSSYEQYF.

This clonotype has a count of ten or more. The chain's CDR3 is CASSLTGTGGKEKLFF. CDR3 nucleotide sequence: TGTGCCAGCAGCTTAACAGGGACAGGGGGAAAGGAAAAACTGTTTTTT. The rearrangement uses TRBV7-9 and TRBJ1-4, with 11 bases that match TRBD1. The germline gives CDR1 SEHNR, CDR2 FQNEAQ (reference sequence). V lost 2 bases, J lost 8 bases, and 7 bases stayed unmatched. The CDR3 has 16 residues.

This clonotype was seen ten or more times. This chain connects TRBV10-3 to TRBJ1-1; D possibly corresponds to TRBD1 (5 bases). This CDR3 is 13 amino acids long. Germline V gene data show CDR1 as ENHRY and CDR2 as SYGVKD. The germline V and J ends were trimmed by 2 bases and 1 base, with 5 bases remaining between them. The DNA for the CDR3 is TGTGCCATCAGTGAGGGGGGGAACACTGAAGCTTTCTTT. Amino acid sequence: CAISEGGNTEAFF.

This clonotype was seen ten or more times. The rearrangement uses TRBV12-3 or TRBV12-4 and TRBJ2-1; TRBD2 agrees at 10 bases. CDR3 size: 16 residues. V was clipped by 5 bases and J by 5 bases; unmatched bases: 9. CDR3 in DNA: TGTGCCAGCAGTGCCTTGTTTGGACTAGCGGACAATGAGCAGTTCTTC. This encodes CASSALFGLADNEQFF.

This clonotype was recorded a few times. The rearrangement joins TRBV20-1 to TRBJ2-4; no clear D. From germline, CDR1 is DFQATT and CDR2 SNEGSKA (reference sequence). V dropped 1 base and J dropped 1 base, with 14 bases sitting between them. The CDR3 has 16 amino acids. The CDR3 DNA reads as TGCAGTGCTAGAGCCCCCTCCCCATTGGCCAAAAACATTCAGTACTTC. Encoded protein: CSARAPSPLAKNIQYF.

The chain couples TRBV29-1 to TRBJ1-5; D is ambiguous. The ends were cut back, 4 bases at V and 4 bases at J, with 8 bases in the middle. Germline values: CDR1 SQVTM, CDR2 ANQGSEA. This CDR3 region has 12 residues. The CDR3 sequence: CSVAGSNQPQHF. CDR3 DNA: TGCAGCGTTGCAGGCAGTAATCAGCCCCAGCATTTT.

This clonotype was detected ten times or more. The chain couples TRBV20-1 to TRBJ1-2, with 7 bases aligning to TRBD1. Trimming removed 2 bases from V and 8 bases from J; junction bases left unmatched: 8. The CDR3 has 13 residues. Germline assignment: CDR1 DFQATT and CDR2 SNEGSKA (reference sequence). The CDR3 DNA reads TGCAGTGCTAGAAATTTACAGGGGAGGGGCTACACCTTC. It codes for CSARNLQGRGYTF.

This clonotype showed up just a few times. The chain has TRBV2 and TRBJ2-3; 9 nucleotides match TRBD2. This CDR3 is built from 16 residues. Unmatched junction bases numbered 8, after V lost 6 bases and J lost 1 base. Germline V gene sequence: CDR1 SNHLY, CDR2 FYNNEI. CDR3 protein: CASSPRVAGGTDTQYF. The CDR3 DNA reads as TGTGCCAGCAGCCCCCGGGTAGCGGGAGGCACAGATACGCAGTATTTT.

V usage is TRBV20-1 and J usage is TRBJ2-1; D may correspond to TRBD1 or TRBD2 (5 bases each). The germline CDR1 and CDR2 sequences are DFQATT and SNEGSKA (reference sequence). CDR3 length: 15 amino acids. V lost 1 base and J 6 bases, leaving 16 bases between the germline ends. This CDR3 reads CSARAPGRKVNEQFF. The CDR3 region has the DNA TGCAGTGCTAGAGCCCCGGGACGGAAGGTCAATGAGCAGTTCTTC.